This T cell receptor beta chain appears in the sequencing data of a study of blood T cells in healthy people across ages. Findings of the study overall: Researchers report that TCR beta diversity correlated strongly with naive T cell percentage. Comparison with aged donors showed that long-lived donors had more naive CD4+ cells and higher diversity.

The draw of peripheral blood yielded 8.5 to 10 milliliters from each donor. Turning to this clonotype: Its antigen is as yet unknown.

The CDR3 has 15 amino acids. V shed 8 bases and J shed 2 bases, with 16 bases lying between them. Germline V CDR1 and CDR2: MNHEY, SVGAGI. A J-beta primer mix and a sample-barcoded 5' primer were used in a second PCR of roughly 6 to 11 cycles. A single record per CDR3 protein comes from TCRdb applying MiXCR to the 5' RACE reads. Of 920,000 or so distinct CDR3 sequences listed, around 45% were seen once; the top ten hold under 20%. The sequencing input was blood. The chain recombines TRBV6-5 with TRBJ2-1; D possibly corresponds to TRBD2 (6 bases). The TCR comes from a woman in her sixties or seventies in good health. This CDR3 is CASRGSGGTYNEQFF. CDR3 DNA sequence: TGTGCCAGCCGGGGATCTGGCGGGACCTACAATGAGCAGTTCTTC.